This T cell receptor (beta chain) was sequenced during a study of blood T cell repertoires in COVID-19. On the study more broadly: Both acute and convalescent COVID-19 samples were obtained from the United States, Italy and Spain. From T cells, B-cell-depleted T cells, or PBMCs came the material, which was cDNA or gDNA.

Authors' processing steps: Amplification of reference gene primers was used by the study to estimate nucleated cell counts. Measured with immunoSEQ multiplex PCR; TCRdb has only the in-frame clones, and not every one. The V and J calls and clone size were taken over from that table, and D and trimming were inferred from the DNA. The table includes about 3,300 clones, roughly 80% detected once. Sequencing input: peripheral blood. The TCR sequence derives from a human donor in a cohort sampled during active COVID-19.

The CDR3 region has the DNA TGTGCCAGCAGTGAACAGGGGACCGGGCAGCCCCAGCATTTT. Protein product: CASSEQGTGQPQHF. The chain has TRBV6-1 and TRBJ1-5; possibly TRBD1 for D (6 bases). Germline-derived CDR1 and CDR2 are MNHNS and SASEGT. The CDR3 extends over 14 amino acids. V lost 2 bases to trimming and J lost 7 bases, with 12 bases between them.